One sample yielded the 6 T cell receptor beta chains listed below, sequenced in a study of neurological immune-mediated disorders. TCRdb fed the 5' RACE reads into MiXCR, producing one record per CDR3 protein. The sample yields 65,000 to 75,000 distinct CDR3 sequences, around 5% seen once. Specimen: PBMCs. The receptors here all came from a woman in her seventies with multiple sclerosis.

There are many counts of this clonotype. V gene TRBV25-1 combines with J gene TRBJ2-7; the D gene could be TRBD1 or TRBD2 (5 bases each). V lost 6 bases and J lost 4, with 13 bases in between. CDR3 length: 13 residues. The V gene's germline CDR1 is MGHDK and CDR2 SYGVNS. CDR3 DNA: TGTGCCAGCAGCGGGGACGCGCCATACGAGCAGTACTTC. It yields the protein CASSGDAPYEQYF.

This clonotype was observed at least ten times. The chain uses TRBV20-1 and TRBJ1-2; no firm D call. V lost 0 bases and J lost 6, with 14 bases in between. The CDR3 contains 14 residues. From germline, CDR1 is DFQATT and CDR2 SNEGSKA (reference sequence). CDR3 DNA: TGCAGTGCTAGAGATCGGGGAGACCCCAATGGCTACACCTTC. It yields the protein CSARDRGDPNGYTF.

This clonotype has at least ten counts. The chain links TRBV12-3 or TRBV12-4 to TRBJ1-3, with D unclear. This CDR3 is built from 17 residues. V lost 1 base and J lost 0, with 13 bases in between. The CDR3 bases are TGTGCCAGCAGTTTAGTTTACGGGCGCTCCTCTGGAAACACCATATATTTT. This gives the protein CASSLVYGRSSGNTIYF.

This clonotype was seen a few times. The rearrangement links TRBV7-6 to TRBJ2-5; 8 positions match TRBD2. The CDR3 is 15 residues long. Trimming at V came to 5 bases and at J to 4 bases, leaving 9 bases not matched to a gene. Germline loops: CDR1 SGHVS, CDR2 FNYEAQ. The CDR3 bases are TGTGCCAGCAGCCCGGGAGGGCCAAGGGGAGAGACCCAGTACTTC. The encoded protein is CASSPGGPRGETQYF.

There are many counts of this clonotype. This chain links TRBV4-2 with TRBJ2-6, with TRBD1 matching over 9 bases. The V gene's germline CDR1 is LGHNA and CDR2 YNFKEQ. V lost 1 base and J lost 0; bases outside the gene matches: 4. This CDR3 region has 18 residues. CDR3: CASSQGDRVLSGANVLTF. For the CDR3, the DNA is TGTGCCAGCAGCCAAGGGGACAGGGTCCTCTCTGGGGCCAACGTCCTGACTTTC.

In this sample, this clonotype turned up a few times. The chain recombines TRBV2 with TRBJ2-1; possibly TRBD2 for D (6 bases). Trimming left V 0 bases short and J 5 bases short, with 11 bases between. Germline assignment: CDR1 SNHLY and CDR2 FYNNEI. The CDR3 sequence is 15 residues long. The CDR3 is CASSEAWGGNNEQFF. In DNA, the CDR3 is TGTGCCAGCAGTGAAGCTTGGGGCGGGAACAATGAGCAGTTCTTC.